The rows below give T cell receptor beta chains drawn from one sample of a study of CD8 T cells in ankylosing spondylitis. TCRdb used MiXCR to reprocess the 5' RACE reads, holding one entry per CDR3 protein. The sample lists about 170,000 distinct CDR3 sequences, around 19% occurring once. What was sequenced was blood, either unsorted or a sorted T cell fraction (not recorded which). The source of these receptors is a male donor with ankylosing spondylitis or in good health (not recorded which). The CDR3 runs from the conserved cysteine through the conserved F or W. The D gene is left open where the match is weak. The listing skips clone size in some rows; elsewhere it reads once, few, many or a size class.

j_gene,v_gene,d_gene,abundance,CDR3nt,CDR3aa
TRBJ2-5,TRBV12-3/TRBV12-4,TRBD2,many,TGTGCCAGCAGTTTTGGTAGCGGGAGACCTCAAGAGACCCAGTACTTC,CASSFGSGRPQETQYF
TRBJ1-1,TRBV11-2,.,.,TGTGCCAGCAGCTTAGATCGGGTGGGGAGCACTGAAGCTTTCTTT,CASSLDRVGSTEAFF
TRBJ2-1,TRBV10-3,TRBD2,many,TGTGCCATCGTCTCGACTAGCGGGAGGACATACAATGAGCAGTTCTTC,CAIVSTSGRTYNEQFF
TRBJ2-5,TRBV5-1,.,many,TGCGCCAGCAGCTCCGGGACCCCTGCCCAAGAGACCCAGTACTTC,CASSSGTPAQETQYF
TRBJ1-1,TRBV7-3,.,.,TGTGCCAGCAGCCCTCGGGGGTCCAGGGAAGCTTTCTTT,CASSPRGSREAFF
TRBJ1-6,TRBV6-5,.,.,TGTGCCAGCAGTTACACGGGGGGGGGTAATTCACCCCTCCACTTT,CASSYTGGGNSPLHF
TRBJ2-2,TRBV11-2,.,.,TGTGCCAGCAGCTTGGAAGGCAGGGTGTCGTACACCGGGGAGCTGTTTTTT,CASSLEGRVSYTGELFF
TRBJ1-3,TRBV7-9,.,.,TGTGCCAGCAGCCTTGAGCCGACAATAGGAGACACCATATATTTT,CASSLEPTIGDTIYF
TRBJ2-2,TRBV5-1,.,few,TGCGCCAGCAGCCGTACCAACACCGGGGAGCTGTTTTTT,CASSRTNTGELFF
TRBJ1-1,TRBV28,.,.,TGTGCCAGCAGCCCTACAGATATGAACACTGAAGCTTTCTTT,CASSPTDMNTEAFF
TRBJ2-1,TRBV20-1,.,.,TGCAGTGCTAGAGTCCCGGGATCCAATGAGCAGTTCTTC,CSARVPGSNEQFF
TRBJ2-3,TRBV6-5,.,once,TGTGCCAGCGCCATAACCGGGACCAATACAGATACGCAGTATTTT,CASAITGTNTDTQYF
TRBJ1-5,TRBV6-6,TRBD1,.,TGTGCCTCCCACAGGGGGCCTCGTCAGCCCCAGCATTTT,CASHRGPRQPQHF
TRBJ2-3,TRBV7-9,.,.,TGTGCCAGCAGCCGGACTGAGCCCGCTACGCAGTATTTT,CASSRTEPATQYF
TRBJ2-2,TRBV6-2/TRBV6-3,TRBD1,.,TGTGCCAGTCCAGCGGGACAGGGTGTCACCGGGGAGCTGTTTTTT,CASPAGQGVTGELFF
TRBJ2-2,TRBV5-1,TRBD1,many,TGCGCCAGCAGCTTGGACAGGGGATCCGGGGAGCTGTTTTTT,CASSLDRGSGELFF
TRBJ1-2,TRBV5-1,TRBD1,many,TGCGCCAGCAGCGGAGGACAGGGGGCGAACTATGGCTACACCTTC,CASSGGQGANYGYTF
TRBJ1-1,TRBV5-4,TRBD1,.,TGTGCCAGCAGCTTGGGGGCCAGGGGGTTGACTGAAGCTTTCTTT,CASSLGARGLTEAFF
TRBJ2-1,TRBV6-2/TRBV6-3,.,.,TGTGCCAGCATCAAAGGGGGGCTAGCGGTGGGCAATGAGCAGTTCTTC,CASIKGGLAVGNEQFF
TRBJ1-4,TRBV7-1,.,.,TGTGCCAGCAGCTCGACCGGTCTTGTTGGTGAAAAACTGTTTTTT,CASSSTGLVGEKLFF
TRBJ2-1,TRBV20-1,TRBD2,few,TGCTGTGCTAGAGATCCATTGACTAGCGGGGTGAATGAGCAGTTCTTC,CCARDPLTSGVNEQFF
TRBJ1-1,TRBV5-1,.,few,TGCGCCAGCAGCTCGGATAGAAGTTTCACTGAAGCTTTCTTT,CASSSDRSFTEAFF
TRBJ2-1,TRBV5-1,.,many,TGCGCCAGCAGCTTGGGACAAGGGGTTGAGCAGTTCTTC,CASSLGQGVEQFF
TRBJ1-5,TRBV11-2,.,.,TGTGCCAGCAGCTTAGATTCAGTTTATCAGCCCCAGCATTTT,CASSLDSVYQPQHF
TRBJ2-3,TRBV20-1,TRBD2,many,TGCAGTGCTAGACCCGGGACTAGCCTCGGGGATACGCAGTATTTT,CSARPGTSLGDTQYF
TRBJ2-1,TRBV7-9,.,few,TGTGCCAGCAGCTTAGGTTCCAACCTTGAGCAGTTCTTC,CASSLGSNLEQFF
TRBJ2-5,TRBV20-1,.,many,TGCAGTGCTTCCCGGGGACGGTTGCAAGAGACCCAGTACTTC,CSASRGRLQETQYF
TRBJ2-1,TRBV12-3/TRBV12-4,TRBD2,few,TGTGCCAGCATTCCGGGACTAGCAGGTTCCTACAATGAGCAGTTCTTC,CASIPGLAGSYNEQFF
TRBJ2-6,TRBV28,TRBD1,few,TGTGCCAGCAGCCTGACAGGGGATTCCTCTGGGGCCAACGTCCTGACTTTC,CASSLTGDSSGANVLTF
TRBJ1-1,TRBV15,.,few,TGTGCCACCAGCAGAGATGGGGGTAACACTGAAGCTTTCTTT,CATSRDGGNTEAFF
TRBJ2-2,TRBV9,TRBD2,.,TGTGCCAGCAGCGTAGGGCTAGCGGACCCGACCGGGGAGCTGTTTTTT,CASSVGLADPTGELFF
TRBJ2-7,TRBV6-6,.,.,TGTGCCAGCTCCCAGGCGCCTTCCTACGAGCAGTACTTC,CASSQAPSYEQYF
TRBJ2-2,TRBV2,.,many,TGTGCCAGCATAGTCCTGCCCAACACCGGGGAGCTGTTTTTT,CASIVLPNTGELFF
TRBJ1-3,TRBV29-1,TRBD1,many,TGCAGCGTTGAAAGGGACAGGGCTGGAAACACCATATATTTT,CSVERDRAGNTIYF
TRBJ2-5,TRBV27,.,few,TGTGCCAGCGGCCCAAGAGCGGACCAAGAGACCCAGTACTTC,CASGPRADQETQYF
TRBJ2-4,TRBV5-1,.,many,TGCGCCAGCAGCTTGGGAGGGACGGGAAACATTCAGTACTTC,CASSLGGTGNIQYF
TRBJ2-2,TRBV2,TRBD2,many,TGTGCCAGCAGTGAAGCGCCGGGACTAGCTTCGAACACCGGGGAGCTGTTTTTT,CASSEAPGLASNTGELFF
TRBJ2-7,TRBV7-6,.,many,TGTGCCAGCAGCTTAAGTACCTTGGGGGAGCAGTACTTC,CASSLSTLGEQYF
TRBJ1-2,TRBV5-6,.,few,TGTGCCAGCAGCTTGAGCGCGGGCGGTGGCTACACCTTC,CASSLSAGGGYTF
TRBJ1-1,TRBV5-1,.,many,TGCGCCAGCAGCTTGGCGTCGAACACTGAAGCTTTCTTT,CASSLASNTEAFF
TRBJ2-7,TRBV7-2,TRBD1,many,TGTGCCAGCAGCTTAGACAGGGGGCCTGGGAACGAGCAGTACTTC,CASSLDRGPGNEQYF
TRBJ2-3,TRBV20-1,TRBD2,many,TGCAGTGGGGAGGGACTAGCGGGAACAGATACGCAGTATTTT,CSGEGLAGTDTQYF
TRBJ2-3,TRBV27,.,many,TGTGCCAGCAGTTTAGCCAGAGGTACGCAGTATTTT,CASSLARGTQYF
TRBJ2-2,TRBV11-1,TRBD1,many,TGTGCCAGCAGCTCTTCCCCTACAAGGGGGCTGAACACCGGGGAGCTGTTTTTT,CASSSSPTRGLNTGELFF
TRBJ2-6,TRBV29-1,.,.,TGCAGCGTTGAAGAGTGGGACACCTCTGGGGCCAACGTCCTGACTTTC,CSVEEWDTSGANVLTF
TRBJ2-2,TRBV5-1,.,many,TGCGCCAGCAGCTTCCAGGGTAGATCCGGGGAGCTGTTTTTT,CASSFQGRSGELFF
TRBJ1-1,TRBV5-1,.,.,TGCGCCAGCAGTGGGGAGACAGCGGGAGCTTTCTTT,CASSGETAGAFF
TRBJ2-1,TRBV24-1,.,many,TGTGCCACCAGTGATTTGCTAGGGGTTAATGAGCAGTTCTTC,CATSDLLGVNEQFF
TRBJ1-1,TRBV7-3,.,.,TGTGCCAGCATGCAATCAGCCTTGAACACTGAAGCTTTCTTT,CASMQSALNTEAFF
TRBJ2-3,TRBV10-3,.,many,TGTGCCGCCAGGGGGCGGGAGGGCACAGATACGCAGTATTTT,CAARGREGTDTQYF
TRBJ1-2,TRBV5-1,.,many,TGCGCCAGCAGCTTGGCCTTTGAGGGCTTTGGAGGCTACACCTTC,CASSLAFEGFGGYTF